This record looks at one TCR beta chain sequence and its context. This sample is part of a study of shared clonotypes between healthy human individuals. V lost 4 bases and J 2 bases, leaving 15 bases between the germline ends. The CDR3 is 15 residues long. CDR1 SGDLS and CDR2 YYNGEE come from the germline V gene. Sequencing was performed with immunoSEQ multiplex PCR; in TCRdb, only in-frame clones are kept and a portion is missing. The table shows 2.3 million or so clones, with 90% to 95% occurring only once. The sequence was collected from a man between 18 and 35 years old in good health. Some clones in this sample may be carry-over from other donors' samples. J is TRBJ1-2 and V is TRBV9; perhaps TRBD1 as D (5 bases). Sequencing was carried out using naive CD4+ T cells from PBMCs. The subset denotes: CD45RA+ positively selected. In nucleotides, the CDR3 is TGTGCCAGCAGCTCCCCTGGGGGGATGAACTATGGCTACACCTTC. Encoded protein: CASSSPGGMNYGYTF.